Below, 18 T cell receptor beta chains from the same sample are listed, as sequenced in a study of CD8+ T cells in alopecia areata. Cells that came from pooled cutaneous lymph nodes were sorted using CD4, CD8alpha, NKG2D, NKG2ACE and other markers. Once RNA had been extracted, it was reverse transcribed into cDNA to act as the sequencing template. Assay: immunoSEQ multiplex PCR; the TCRdb copy retains only in-frame clones and omits some. The sample presents under 350,000 clones, none singletons. Sequenced sample: CD4+ T cells sorted from a lymph node. Receptors were obtained from a C3H/HeJ mouse with alopecia areata. Strain haplotype at MHC: H2-k.

For this clone: Gene names refer to mouse genes. Sequencing ends 4 residues short of the CDR3 end; the germline J gene provides the rest. This chain uses TRBV13-3 with TRBJ2-2, with D possibly TRBD1 on 6 matching bases. CDR1 and CDR2 from the germline V gene are NNHDY and SYVADS. The CDR3 has 14 amino acids. V was cut by 4 bases and J by 3 bases, with 10 bases left in between. The part of the CDR3 DNA that was read is TGTGCCAGCAGTACCGGGACACACACCGGG. This sequence encodes CASSTGTHTG. The full CDR3 is CASSTGTHTGQLYF.

In regard to this clone: Gene names denote mouse genes. The DNA ends 4 residues before the CDR3 does, and the rest of the CDR3 is filled in from the germline J gene. Additional DNA sequences in this sample encode the identical CDR3. The V gene is TRBV13-1, the J gene TRBJ2-5; 7 bases line up with TRBD1. With V trimmed by 0 bases and J by 2 bases, 3 bases remained unmatched. The CDR3 length is 15 residues. Germline assignment: CDR1 NSHNY and CDR2 SYGAGN. The CDR3 here is CASSDARDSQDTQYF. The covered CDR3 bases are TGTGCCAGCAGTGATGCAAGGGACAGCCAAGAC.

About this clone itself: Here the gene names and germline are mouse. The read comes to an end 4 residues before the CDR3 does, leaving the germline J gene to fill in the end. V gene TRBV13-3 combines with J gene TRBJ2-2; maybe TRBD2 (6 bases). Per germline, CDR1 NNHDY and CDR2 SYVADS. This CDR3 contains 15 residues. Deletions cut 6 bases from V and 0 bases from J, with 12 bases between. The CDR3 bases that were read are TGTGCCAGCACATGGGGGAAAACAAACACCGGG. It specifies CASTWGKTNTG. The CDR3 in its entirety is CASTWGKTNTGQLYF.

This clone came up a few times. The gene names here belong to mouse. The sequenced fragment ends 3 residues before the CDR3 boundary, so the rest is inferred from the germline J gene. The V and J genes are TRBV19 and TRBJ1-6; TRBD1 is a possible D gene (6 bases). TRBJ1-6 is assigned to the ORF class and has an uncertain function. The germline V and J ends were trimmed by 3 bases and 3 bases, with 13 bases remaining between them. From germline, CDR1 is FNHDT and CDR2 SITEND (reference sequence). This CDR3 contains 16 residues. The CDR3 spells CASSTSRQDYNSPLYF. Partial CDR3 DNA: TGTGCCAGCAGTACCTCTCGACAGGACTATAATTCGCCC.

Comment on this clone: Germline and genes here are mouse. This chain's CDR3 is CASSLQGLSSYEQYF. Partial CDR3 DNA: TGTGCCAGCAGTTTACAGGGTCTGAGCTCCTAT. This chain uses TRBV14 with TRBJ2-7, with D possibly matching TRBD1 (6 bases). The read falls 4 residues short of the CDR3 end, and the missing part is taken from the germline J gene. Germline V gene data show CDR1 as SGHDT and CDR2 as FRDEAV. This CDR3 has 15 amino acids. Deletions cut 2 bases from V and 0 bases from J, with 12 bases between.

Notes on this clone: Any gene name here is a mouse gene name. The sequence runs out 4 residues before the end of the CDR3; the remainder is reconstructed from the germline J gene. At the DNA level, this CDR3 is encoded by other sequences in the same sample as well. The chain recombines TRBV19 with TRBJ2-2; 9 bases agree with TRBD1. This CDR3 spans 14 amino acids. Trimming at V came to 4 bases and at J to 3 bases, leaving 1 base not matched to a gene. Germline V gene data show CDR1 as FNHDT and CDR2 as SITEND (reference sequence). The CDR3 reads CASSRDRDTGQLYF. Incomplete CDR3 DNA: TGTGCCAGCAGTCGGGACAGGGACACCGGG.

With regard to this clone: The listed genes are named as in mouse. The read comes to an end 3 residues before the CDR3 does, leaving the germline J gene to fill in the end. V and J are TRBV19 and TRBJ1-6; D gene unclear. TRBJ1-6 is classed as an ORF, of uncertain function. The CDR3 spans 13 residues. Per the germline V gene, CDR1 is FNHDT and CDR2 is SITEND (reference sequence). V shed 6 bases and J shed 0 bases, with 4 bases lying between them. The sequenced CDR3 bases are TGTGCCAGCAAGGGTTCCTATAATTCGCCC. Translated: CASKGSYNSP. The complete CDR3 sequence is CASKGSYNSPLYF.

Comments on this clone: Gene names denote mouse genes. Read data end 4 residues before the CDR3 end; the end is taken from the germline J gene. V gene TRBV19 combines with J gene TRBJ2-7; D gene uncertain. CDR1 and CDR2 from the germline V gene are FNHDT and SITEND (reference sequence). The CDR3 is made up of 12 amino acids. Trimming took off 4 bases at V and 0 bases at J, with 5 bases between the two ends. CDR3 bases read: TGTGCCAGCAGTGACACCTCCTAT. Translating gives CASSDTSY. The entire CDR3 protein is CASSDTSYEQYF.

This clone was counted only a few times. Gene and germline names: mouse. The CDR3 extends 4 residues past the end of the read, so its final part is completed from the germline J gene. The V call is TRBV13-1, the J call TRBJ2-7, with D possibly being TRBD1 (5 bases). From germline, CDR1 is NSHNY and CDR2 SYGAGN. CDR3 length equals 12 residues. The CDR3 here is CASSWTPYEQYF. The CDR3 DNA, read in part, is TGTGCCAGCAGTTGGACACCTTAT.

Concerning this clone: These gene names are mouse names. The read terminates 4 residues ahead of where the CDR3 ends, so the germline J gene completes it. The chain employs TRBV31 and TRBJ2-7, with TRBD2 identical over 11 bases. Germline CDR1 GKSSPN, CDR2 SITVG. The CDR3 has 15 amino acids. The CDR3 here is CAWSPLGTGGYEQYF. The sequenced CDR3 bases are TGTGCCTGGAGTCCCCTGGGGACTGGGGGATAT. The full variable domain, in which reference TRBV31 and TRBJ2-7 provide the parts outside the CDR3, is AQTIHQWPVAEIKAVGSPLSLGCTIKGKSSPNLYWYWQATGGTLQQLFYSITVGQVESVVQLNLSASRPKDDQFILSTEKLLLSHSGFYLCAWSPLGTGGYEQYFGPGTRLTVL.

This clone was seen more than once but under ten times. The gene names given are mouse names. The read gets to within 4 residues of the CDR3 end, and the germline J gene fills in the rest. The chain combines TRBV13-1 with TRBJ1-1; D is uncertain. Germline-derived CDR1 and CDR2 are NSHNY and SYGAGN. The CDR3 runs to 14 residues. The V end lost 1 base, the J end lost 0 bases, and 7 bases lay between the germline ends. The CDR3 protein is CASSDPAANTEVFF. CDR3 DNA (partial): TGTGCCAGCAGTGATCCAGCAGCAAACACA.

This clone was detected a few times. The gene names here belong to mouse. The read ends 4 residues early relative to the CDR3; the germline J gene fills the gap. V usage is TRBV31 and J usage is TRBJ2-1; 7 positions match TRBD2. There are 13 residues in the CDR3. Germline values: CDR1 GKSSPN, CDR2 SITVG. Germline trimming cut 2 bases from V and 3 bases from J; bases unmatched to any gene: 1. Partial CDR3 DNA: TGTGCCTGGAGTATGGGGGGCTATGCT. Protein: CAWSMGGYA. From start to end, the CDR3 is CAWSMGGYAEQFF.

This clone has just a few counts. Gene labels here are mouse ones. Read data end 4 residues before the CDR3 end; the end is taken from the germline J gene. The chain links TRBV13-1 to TRBJ1-2, with 7 bases lining up with TRBD1. The CDR3 has 13 residues. The germline V gene encodes CDR1 NSHNY and CDR2 SYGAGN. The J segment lost 3 bases and the V segment lost 3 bases, leaving 2 bases of the junction unmatched. This CDR3 reads CASSARGYSDYTF. The CDR3 DNA, read in part, is TGTGCCAGCAGTGCCAGGGGGTACTCC.

This clone has more than one count but fewer than ten. Gene names are the mouse ones. The read ends 4 residues shy of where the CDR3 ends; the end is completed using the germline J gene. V and J are TRBV17 and TRBJ2-5; 11 nucleotides match TRBD2. The V gene's germline CDR1 is MNHDT and CDR2 YYDKIL. Trimming cost V 4 bases and J 0 bases; bases outside gene matches: 3. The CDR3 covers 16 residues. Incomplete CDR3 DNA: TGTGCTAGCAGTACGACTGGGGGGGTTAACCAAGAC. This gives the protein CASSTTGGVNQD. The whole CDR3 reads CASSTTGGVNQDTQYF.

A word on this clone: The germline and genes are mouse ones. The read gets to within 4 residues of the CDR3 end, and the germline J gene fills in the rest. The genes are TRBV13-3 and TRBJ2-3; possible D gene TRBD1, 6 bases. Per germline, CDR1 NNHDY and CDR2 SYVADS. Deletions cut 2 bases from V and 0 bases from J, with 10 bases between. The CDR3 is 15 residues long. CDR3 protein: CASSERGSSAETLYF. The CDR3 DNA, read in part, is TGTGCCAGCAGTGAGAGGGGGTCTAGTGCAGAA.

On this clone: Mouse gene names and germline throughout. The read halts 4 residues ahead of the CDR3 end, with the missing end drawn from the germline J gene. This rearrangement joins TRBV29 to TRBJ2-2; 10 bases fit TRBD1. The CDR3 contains 14 residues. Germline CDR1 MSHET, CDR2 SYDVDS. Partial CDR3 DNA: TGTGCTAGCAGTCGACAGGGGGCCGTCGGG. This sequence encodes CASSRQGAVG. The CDR3 in full is CASSRQGAVGQLYF.

This clone was observed a handful of times. Mouse gene names and germline throughout. The read finishes 4 residues shy of the CDR3 end, and the germline J gene is used to complete it. The genes are TRBV13-1 and TRBJ2-5; 11 bases fit TRBD2. From germline, CDR1 is NSHNY and CDR2 SYGAGN. The CDR3 consists of 18 residues. Trimming at V came to 0 bases and at J to 0 bases, leaving 6 bases not matched to a gene. The CDR3 DNA, read in part, is TGTGCCAGCAGTGATGCACACGGACTGGGGGGTAACCAAGAC. Amino acids: CASSDAHGLGGNQD. The entire CDR3 protein is CASSDAHGLGGNQDTQYF.

The sample holds a few counts of this clone. Genes here carry mouse names. The read ends 4 residues before the CDR3 terminus; that terminus is restored from the germline J gene. This sample includes further DNA sequences coding for the same CDR3. The chain combines TRBV19 with TRBJ1-1, with a weak D call TRBD1 (6 bases). V lost 4 bases, J lost 0 bases, and 10 bases lay in between. There are 14 residues in the CDR3. Germline V gives CDR1 FNHDT, CDR2 SITEND (reference sequence). Incomplete CDR3 DNA: TGTGCCAGCAGTCTGCGACAGGCAAACACA. Its protein product is CASSLRQANT. Given in full, the CDR3 is CASSLRQANTEVFF. The complete variable domain, with remaining parts taken from reference TRBV19 and TRBJ1-1, reads GGIITQTPKFLIGQEGQKLTLKCQQNFNHDTMYWYRQDSGKGLRLIYYSITENDLQKGDLSEGYDASREKKSSFSLTVTSAQKNEMAVFLCASSLRQANTEVFFGKGTRLTVV.